Described below is a single TCR beta chain sequence and its context. Antigen specificity is unknown. The data derive from a study of T cells in Graves' hyperthyroidism and ophthalmopathy. In the study overall: Upon initial diagnosis and before any treatment, peripheral blood was collected.

The diagnostic basis comprised clinical symptoms, serum thyroxine and TRAb, thyroid ultrasound and orbital computed tomography. The investigators amplified TCR beta CDR3 regions from RNA transcripts. Carried out on the TCR CDR3, a first-round RT-PCR used the HTBI primer set. TCRdb recomputed calls from the multiplex PCR reads with MiXCR, one row per CDR3 protein. The data contain 380,000 or so distinct CDR3 sequences, roughly 13% of them singletons. Germline assignment: CDR1 MNHNS and CDR2 SASEGT. The CDR3 consists of 13 residues. The V end lost 8 bases, the J end lost 6 bases, and 14 bases lay between the germline ends. Study-level findings and limits: Among thyroid clonotypes expanded above 0.001, most also appeared in blood. Ophthalmopathy was model-predicted a median around 6.7 months pre-onset.

The V and J genes are TRBV6-1 and TRBJ2-1; D unclear. This TCR was recovered from a woman aged 25 to 45 with Graves' hyperthyroidism. Sequencing was performed on blood. In DNA, the CDR3 is TGTGCCAGCTCCCATTCCGACCTCAATGAGCAGTTCTTC. Translation: CASSHSDLNEQFF.